The clone carrying this T cell receptor beta chain was picked up one time. Its antigen remains unknown. Treatment noted: around 19 received Ad26.COV2.S at low or high dose, single or two shots; 5 received placebo; per-sample allocation not given. Collection of samples fell on day 63 after the first vaccine or placebo injection. These data belong to a study of Ad26.COV2.S vaccination and SARS-CoV-2 variants. Study context: It was the COV1001 Ad26.COV2.S trial arm that included the donor. Recipients of Ad26.COV2.S got it intramuscularly, once or twice 56 days apart.

Some clones are missing from TCRdb's copy, which holds only in-frame ones; the method was immunoSEQ multiplex PCR. Of a few hundred thousand clones in the sample, about 83% were seen once. The ends lost 6 bases at V and 1 base at J; junction bases unmatched: 3. Germline assignment: CDR1 SQVTM and CDR2 ANQGSEA. This CDR3 has 15 amino acids. Study-level results: Spike-specific CD8+ and CD4+ T cell responses reportedly showed substantial breadth after vaccination.

The material was peripheral blood, obtained in a trial of Ad26.COV2.S vaccine versus placebo. This chain joins TRBV29-1 and TRBJ2-1; 13 positions match TRBD2. This TCR was sampled from a person aged 18-60 years who received the Ad26.COV2.S COVID-19 vaccine or a placebo. CDR3 in DNA: TGCAGCGTCAGGACTAGCGGGAGTTCCTACAATGAGCAGTTCTTC. This translates into CSVRTSGSSYNEQFF.